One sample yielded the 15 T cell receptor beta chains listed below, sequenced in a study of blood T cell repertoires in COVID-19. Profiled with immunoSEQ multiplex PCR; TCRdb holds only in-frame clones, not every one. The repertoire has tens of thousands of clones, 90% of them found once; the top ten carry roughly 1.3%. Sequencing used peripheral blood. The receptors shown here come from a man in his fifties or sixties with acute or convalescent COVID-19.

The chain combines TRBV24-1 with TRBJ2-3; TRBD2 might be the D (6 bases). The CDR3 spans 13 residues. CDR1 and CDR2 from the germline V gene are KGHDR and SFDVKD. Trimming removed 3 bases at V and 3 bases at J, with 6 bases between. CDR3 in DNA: TGTGCCACCAGTGATGGGGGGACAGATACGCAGTATTTT. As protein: CATSDGGTDTQYF.

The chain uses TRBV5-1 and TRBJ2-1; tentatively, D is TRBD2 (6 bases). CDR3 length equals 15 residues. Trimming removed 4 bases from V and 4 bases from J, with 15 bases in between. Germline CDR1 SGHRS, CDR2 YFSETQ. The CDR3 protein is CASSSGTPKYNEQFF. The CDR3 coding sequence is TGCGCCAGCAGCAGTGGGACTCCAAAGTACAATGAGCAGTTCTTC.

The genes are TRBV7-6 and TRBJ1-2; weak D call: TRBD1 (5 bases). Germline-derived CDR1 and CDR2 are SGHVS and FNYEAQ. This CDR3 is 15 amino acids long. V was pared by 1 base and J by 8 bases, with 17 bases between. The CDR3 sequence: CASSLGRGPVSGYTF. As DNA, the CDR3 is TGTGCCAGCAGCTTAGGGAGGGGCCCAGTGTCCGGCTACACCTTC.

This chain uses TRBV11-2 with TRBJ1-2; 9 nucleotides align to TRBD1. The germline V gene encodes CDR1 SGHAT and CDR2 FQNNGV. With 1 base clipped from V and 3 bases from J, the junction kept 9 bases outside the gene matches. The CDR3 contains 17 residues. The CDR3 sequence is CASSLAQSTGGDYGYTF. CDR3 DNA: TGTGCCAGCAGCTTAGCTCAGTCGACAGGGGGAGACTATGGCTACACCTTC.

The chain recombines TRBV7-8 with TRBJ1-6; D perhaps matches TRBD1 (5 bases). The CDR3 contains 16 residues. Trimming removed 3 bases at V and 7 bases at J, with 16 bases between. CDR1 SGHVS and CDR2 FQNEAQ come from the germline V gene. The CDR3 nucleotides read TGTGCCAGCAGCTTCAGGGCGCAGTCCCTAAATTCACCCCTCCACTTT. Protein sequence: CASSFRAQSLNSPLHF.

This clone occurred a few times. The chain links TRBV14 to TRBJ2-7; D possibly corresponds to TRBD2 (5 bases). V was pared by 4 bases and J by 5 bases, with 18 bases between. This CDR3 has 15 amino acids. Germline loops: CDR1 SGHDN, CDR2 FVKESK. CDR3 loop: CASSPGITGWNEQYF. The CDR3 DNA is TGTGCCAGCAGCCCGGGGATTACCGGCTGGAACGAGCAGTACTTC.

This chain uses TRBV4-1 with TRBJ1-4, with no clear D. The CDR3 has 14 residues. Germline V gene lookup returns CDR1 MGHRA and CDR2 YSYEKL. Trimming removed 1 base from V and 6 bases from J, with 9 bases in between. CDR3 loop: CASSQVEADEKLFF. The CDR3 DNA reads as TGCGCCAGCAGCCAAGTGGAGGCCGATGAAAAACTGTTTTTT.

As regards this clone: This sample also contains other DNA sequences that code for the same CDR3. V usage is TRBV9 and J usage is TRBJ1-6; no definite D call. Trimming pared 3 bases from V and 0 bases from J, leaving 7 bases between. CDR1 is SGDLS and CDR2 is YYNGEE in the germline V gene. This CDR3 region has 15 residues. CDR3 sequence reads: CASSAPGSYNSPLHF. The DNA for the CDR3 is TGTGCCAGCAGCGCACCAGGCTCCTATAATTCACCCCTCCACTTT.

The CDR3 region is CAISDAGGGGQPQHF. DNA for the CDR3: TGTGCCATCAGTGATGCGGGGGGCGGCGGTCAGCCCCAGCATTTT. This rearrangement joins TRBV10-3 to TRBJ1-5; a possible D gene is TRBD1 (6 bases). The CDR3 is 15 amino acids. Trimming pared 3 bases from V and 6 bases from J, leaving 15 bases between. The germline CDR1 and CDR2 sequences are ENHRY and SYGVKD.

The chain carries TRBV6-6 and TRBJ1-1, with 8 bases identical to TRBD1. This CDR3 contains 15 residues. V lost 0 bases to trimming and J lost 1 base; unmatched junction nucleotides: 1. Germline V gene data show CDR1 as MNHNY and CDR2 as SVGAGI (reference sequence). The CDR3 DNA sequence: TGTGCCAGCAGTTACTCGACAGGGGCGAACACTGAAGCTTTCTTT. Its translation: CASSYSTGANTEAFF.

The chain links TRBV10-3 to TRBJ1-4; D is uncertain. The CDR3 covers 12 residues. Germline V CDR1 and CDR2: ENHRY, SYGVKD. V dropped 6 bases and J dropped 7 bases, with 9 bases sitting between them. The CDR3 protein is CAISRPGEKLFF. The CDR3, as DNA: TGTGCCATCAGCCGCCCGGGTGAAAAACTGTTTTTT.

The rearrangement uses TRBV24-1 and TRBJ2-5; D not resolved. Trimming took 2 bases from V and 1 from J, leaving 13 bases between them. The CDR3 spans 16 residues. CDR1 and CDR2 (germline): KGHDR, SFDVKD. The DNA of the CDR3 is TGTGCCACCAGTGATTCGGCCACAGCCATCCAAGAGACCCAGTACTTC. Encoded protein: CATSDSATAIQETQYF.

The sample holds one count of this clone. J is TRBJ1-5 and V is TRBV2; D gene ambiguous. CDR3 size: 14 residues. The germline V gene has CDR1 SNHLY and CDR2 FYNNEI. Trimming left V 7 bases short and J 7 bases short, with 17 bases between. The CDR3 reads CASNGQASIQPQHF. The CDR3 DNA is TGTGCCAGCAATGGGCAGGCCTCTATCCAGCCCCAGCATTTT.

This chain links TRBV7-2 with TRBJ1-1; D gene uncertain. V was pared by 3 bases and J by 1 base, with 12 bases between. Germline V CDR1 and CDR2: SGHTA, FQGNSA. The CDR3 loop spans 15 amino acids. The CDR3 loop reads CASSFAGGRNTEAFF. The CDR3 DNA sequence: TGTGCCAGCAGCTTCGCGGGCGGGAGGAACACTGAAGCTTTCTTT.

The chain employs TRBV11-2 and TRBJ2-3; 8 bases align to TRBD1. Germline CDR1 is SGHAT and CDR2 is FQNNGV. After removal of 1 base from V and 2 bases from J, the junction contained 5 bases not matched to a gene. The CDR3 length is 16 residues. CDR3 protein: CASSLGDRLLTDTQYF. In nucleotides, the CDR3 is TGTGCCAGCAGCTTAGGGGACAGGCTCCTCACAGATACGCAGTATTTT.